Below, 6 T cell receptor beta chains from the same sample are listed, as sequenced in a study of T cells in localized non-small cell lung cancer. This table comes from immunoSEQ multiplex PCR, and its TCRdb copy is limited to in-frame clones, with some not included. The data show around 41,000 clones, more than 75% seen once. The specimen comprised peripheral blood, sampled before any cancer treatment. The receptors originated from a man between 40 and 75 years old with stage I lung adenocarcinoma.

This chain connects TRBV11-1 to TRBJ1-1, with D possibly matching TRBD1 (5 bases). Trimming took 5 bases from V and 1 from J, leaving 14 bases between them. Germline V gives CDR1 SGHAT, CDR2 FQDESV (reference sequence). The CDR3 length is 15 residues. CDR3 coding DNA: TGTGCCAGCAGCGATAGTCAGGGCGGGAACACTGAAGCTTTCTTT. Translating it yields CASSDSQGGNTEAFF.

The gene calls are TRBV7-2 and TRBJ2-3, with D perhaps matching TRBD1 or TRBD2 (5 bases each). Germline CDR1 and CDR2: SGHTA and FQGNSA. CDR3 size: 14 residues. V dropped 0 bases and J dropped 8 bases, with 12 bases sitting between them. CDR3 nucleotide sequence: TGTGCCAGCAGCTTAGCGGGAGAGCAGGGTACGCAGTATTTT. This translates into CASSLAGEQGTQYF.

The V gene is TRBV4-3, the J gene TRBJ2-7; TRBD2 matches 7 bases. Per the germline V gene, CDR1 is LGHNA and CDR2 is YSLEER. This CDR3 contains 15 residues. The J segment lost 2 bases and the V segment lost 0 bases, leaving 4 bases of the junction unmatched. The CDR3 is CASSQDVAGPYEQYF. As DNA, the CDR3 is TGCGCCAGCAGCCAAGATGTAGCGGGCCCCTACGAGCAGTACTTC.

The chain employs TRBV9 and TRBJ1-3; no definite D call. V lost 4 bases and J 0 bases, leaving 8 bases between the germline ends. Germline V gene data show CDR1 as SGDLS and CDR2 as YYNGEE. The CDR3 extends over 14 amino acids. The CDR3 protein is CASSLGISGNTIYF. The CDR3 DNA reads TGTGCCAGCAGCCTAGGGATCTCTGGAAACACCATATATTTT.

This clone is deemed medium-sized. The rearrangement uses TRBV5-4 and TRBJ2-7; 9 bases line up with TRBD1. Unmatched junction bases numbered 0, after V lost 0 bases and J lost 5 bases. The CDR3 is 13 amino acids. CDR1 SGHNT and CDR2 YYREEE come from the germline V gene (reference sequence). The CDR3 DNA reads TGTGCCAGCAGCTTGGGACAGGGGGACGAGCAGTACTTC. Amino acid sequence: CASSLGQGDEQYF.

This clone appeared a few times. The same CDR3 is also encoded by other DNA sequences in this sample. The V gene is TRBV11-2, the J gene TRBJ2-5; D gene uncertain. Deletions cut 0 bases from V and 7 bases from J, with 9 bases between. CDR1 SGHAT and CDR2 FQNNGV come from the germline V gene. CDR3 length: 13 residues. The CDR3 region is CASSLEPPGTQYF. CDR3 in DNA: TGTGCCAGCAGCTTAGAGCCACCGGGGACCCAGTACTTC. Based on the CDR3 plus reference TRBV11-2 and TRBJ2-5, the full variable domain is EAGVAQSPRYKIIEKRQSVAFWCNPISGHATLYWYQQILGQGPKLLIQFQNNGVVDDSQLPKDRFSAERLKGVDSTLKIQPAKLEDSAVYLCASSLEPPGTQYFGPGTRLLVL.